The rows below give T cell receptor beta chains drawn from one sample of a study of OX40 agonist ivuxolimab in advanced cancers. Generated by immunoSEQ multiplex PCR, the TCRdb table keeps only in-frame clones and is missing some. This table has tens of thousands of clones, approximately 80% appearing once. The specimen was CD4+ or CD8+ T cells sorted from blood, collected in a trial of the OX40 agonist ivuxolimab. Source of these receptors: an adult with an advanced solid tumor such as melanoma, head and neck, liver or kidney cancer. The CDR3 runs from the conserved cysteine through the conserved F or W. The order of the fields is V gene, D gene, clone size, J gene, CDR3 DNA, CDR3 protein. A D gene is named only where the DNA matches it firmly. Rows give clone size only sometimes, using once, few, many, or a class for an expanded clone.

V gene: TRBV10-2; D gene: NA; clone size: NA; J gene: TRBJ1-3; CDR3 DNA: TGCGCCAGCAGTGAGTCGAAGAGGGCCTCTGGAAACACCATATATTTT; CDR3 protein: CASSESKRASGNTIYF
V gene: TRBV19; D gene: NA; clone size: NA; J gene: TRBJ1-1; CDR3 DNA: TGTGCCAGTAGTCGTCCGGTTAGTAGGTCTGAAGCTTTCTTT; CDR3 protein: CASSRPVSRSEAFF
V gene: TRBV29-1; D gene: NA; clone size: NA; J gene: TRBJ1-4; CDR3 DNA: TGCAGCGTTGTGGTCCAGGGACGGGAAAAACTGTTTTTT; CDR3 protein: CSVVVQGREKLFF
V gene: TRBV6-5; D gene: NA; clone size: NA; J gene: TRBJ1-6; CDR3 DNA: TGTGCCAGCAGTTACCAGCCGACGGGGAATTCACTCCTCCACTTT; CDR3 protein: CASSYQPTGNSLLHF
V gene: TRBV18; D gene: TRBD1; clone size: NA; J gene: TRBJ2-7; CDR3 DNA: TGTGCCAGCTCACCATCTCAGGGACAGGGAACCTACGAGCAGTACTTC; CDR3 protein: CASSPSQGQGTYEQYF
V gene: TRBV27; D gene: TRBD2; clone size: few; J gene: TRBJ2-7; CDR3 DNA: TGTGCCAGCAGGCTCACTAGCGGTAGCTCCTACGAGCAGTACTTC; CDR3 protein: CASRLTSGSSYEQYF
V gene: TRBV9; D gene: NA; clone size: few; J gene: TRBJ1-1; CDR3 DNA: TGTGCCAGCAGCGTAGTTTTAGGGAACACTGAAGCTTTCTTT; CDR3 protein: CASSVVLGNTEAFF
V gene: TRBV18; D gene: NA; clone size: NA; J gene: TRBJ2-5; CDR3 DNA: TGTGCCAGCTCACCACCAGGAACCCAAGAGACCCAGTACTTC; CDR3 protein: CASSPPGTQETQYF
V gene: TRBV19; D gene: NA; clone size: NA; J gene: TRBJ2-3; CDR3 DNA: TGTGCCAGTAGTATACAAGGCACAGATACGCAGTATTTT; CDR3 protein: CASSIQGTDTQYF
V gene: TRBV5-5; D gene: NA; clone size: NA; J gene: TRBJ2-3; CDR3 DNA: TGTGCCAGCAGCTTGGACAGCTATAGCACAGATACGCAGTATTTT; CDR3 protein: CASSLDSYSTDTQYF
V gene: TRBV5-1; D gene: NA; clone size: few; J gene: TRBJ2-3; CDR3 DNA: TGCGCCAGCAGCTTGGTTCCGGGAATGGGCACAGATACGCAGTATTTT; CDR3 protein: CASSLVPGMGTDTQYF
V gene: TRBV9; D gene: NA; clone size: NA; J gene: TRBJ2-1; CDR3 DNA: TGTGCCAGCAGCGTAGATGGGGCGATCGCCTACAATGAGCAGTTCTTC; CDR3 protein: CASSVDGAIAYNEQFF
V gene: TRBV11-1; D gene: TRBD1; clone size: NA; J gene: TRBJ2-7; CDR3 DNA: TGTGCCAGCAGCCCAAATCCGGGACAGGGGTACGAGCAGTACTTC; CDR3 protein: CASSPNPGQGYEQYF
V gene: TRBV5-6; D gene: NA; clone size: NA; J gene: TRBJ2-2; CDR3 DNA: TGTGCCAGCAGCTTGGGCCCGGCCGGGGAGCTGTTTTTT; CDR3 protein: CASSLGPAGELFF
V gene: TRBV5-8; D gene: NA; clone size: once; J gene: TRBJ1-1; CDR3 DNA: TGTGCCAGCAGCCTCGACCGGGGGAGGAAGGGAACTGAAGCTTTCTTT; CDR3 protein: CASSLDRGRKGTEAFF
V gene: TRBV2; D gene: TRBD1; clone size: NA; J gene: TRBJ1-2; CDR3 DNA: TGTGCCAGCAGGTCGGGACAGAGCTATGGCTACACCTTC; CDR3 protein: CASRSGQSYGYTF
V gene: TRBV5-1; D gene: TRBD1; clone size: NA; J gene: TRBJ2-3; CDR3 DNA: TGCGCCAGCAGCCTGGGACAGGGCGAAGTCACAGATACGCAGTATTTT; CDR3 protein: CASSLGQGEVTDTQYF
V gene: TRBV29-1; D gene: TRBD1; clone size: NA; J gene: TRBJ2-1; CDR3 DNA: TGCAGCGTTGAGGGACAGATCTACAATGAGCAGTTCTTC; CDR3 protein: CSVEGQIYNEQFF
V gene: TRBV27; D gene: NA; clone size: few; J gene: TRBJ1-1; CDR3 DNA: TGTGCCAGCAGTTTTCGCGAGAACACTGAAGCTTTCTTT; CDR3 protein: CASSFRENTEAFF
V gene: TRBV5-4; D gene: TRBD1; clone size: NA; J gene: TRBJ2-7; CDR3 DNA: TGTGCCAGCAGCCGCCGACAGGGATCAACCTACGAGCAGTACTTC; CDR3 protein: CASSRRQGSTYEQYF
V gene: TRBV5-1; D gene: TRBD2; clone size: medium-sized; J gene: TRBJ2-2; CDR3 DNA: TGCGCCAGCAGCTTGCTGAGCGGGGGGAGTACCGGGGAGCTGTTTTTT; CDR3 protein: CASSLLSGGSTGELFF
V gene: TRBV7-9; D gene: NA; clone size: NA; J gene: TRBJ1-4; CDR3 DNA: TGTGCCAGCAGCCCCGGCGAGGGGACTAATGAAAAACTGTTTTTT; CDR3 protein: CASSPGEGTNEKLFF
V gene: TRBV5-4; D gene: NA; clone size: NA; J gene: TRBJ2-1; CDR3 DNA: TGTGCCAGCAGCTTGGTTACTCCCTACAATGAGCAGTTCTTC; CDR3 protein: CASSLVTPYNEQFF
V gene: TRBV27; D gene: TRBD2; clone size: NA; J gene: TRBJ2-3; CDR3 DNA: TGTGCCAGCAGTTTCGGCGGGGGGGCAGATACGCAGTATTTT; CDR3 protein: CASSFGGGADTQYF
V gene: TRBV4-1; D gene: TRBD1; clone size: once; J gene: TRBJ1-4; CDR3 DNA: TGCGCCAGCAGCCAAGCCGGAACAGGGGGCTCAACTGGGCTGTTTTTT; CDR3 protein: CASSQAGTGGSTGLFF
V gene: TRBV5-1; D gene: TRBD1; clone size: once; J gene: TRBJ2-7; CDR3 DNA: TGCGCCAGCAGCGGGACAGGGAACTCCTACGAGCAGTACTTC; CDR3 protein: CASSGTGNSYEQYF
V gene: TRBV9; D gene: NA; clone size: NA; J gene: TRBJ2-1; CDR3 DNA: TGTGCCAGCAGCCCGCACAGCCGGCCTCTGGAGGGGGAGCAGTTCTTC; CDR3 protein: CASSPHSRPLEGEQFF
V gene: TRBV10-1; D gene: NA; clone size: NA; J gene: TRBJ1-1; CDR3 DNA: TGCGCCAGCAGTGCCTCGGGGTTGAGCACTGAAGCTTTCTTT; CDR3 protein: CASSASGLSTEAFF